This T cell receptor (beta chain) was sequenced for a study of T-cell memory formation after mild COVID-19. In the study overall: Most TCR clusters belonged to a single donor.

Constant-segment primers served in 5'RACE that generated TCR alpha and TCR beta cDNA libraries bearing sample barcodes and UMIs. MiXCR, run by TCRdb on the 5' RACE reads, gives a single entry per CDR3 protein. The data show hundreds of thousands of distinct CDR3 sequences, with around 27% seen just once and approximately 15% held by the top ten. V shed 0 bases, J shed 7 bases, and the junction held 6 bases outside the gene matches. The CDR3 extends over 16 amino acids. The germline V gene has CDR1 LGHNA and CDR2 YNFKEQ. Study-level results: Second-wave clones reaching peak frequency on day 37 lacked confirmed SARS-CoV-2 specificity.

Comment on this clonotype: The antigen is undetermined.

The sequencing sample was made of PBMCs or a T cell subset sorted from them (not recorded which). The clonotype was recovered from an adult woman who had mild COVID-19 (a few samples of this study predate the infection). Cell type and time point are not known. The chain employs TRBV4-2 and TRBJ1-6; the match to TRBD1 covers 7 bases. CDR3: CASSQDSGQRNSPLHF. The CDR3 DNA reads as TGTGCCAGCAGCCAAGATTCGGGACAGCGGAATTCACCCCTCCACTTT.